These 18 T cell receptor beta chains came from one sample sequenced in a study of T-cell reconstitution after alpha-beta-depleted transplantation in children. Unique molecular identifiers were used to barcode this TCRbeta library. One entry per CDR3 protein, called by TCRdb with MiXCR from the PCR reads. Altogether over 550,000 distinct CDR3 sequences are present, roughly a tenth being singletons, with the ten largest covering roughly 4%. The source material was PBMCs from the stem cell graft donor, sampled from the stem cell graft. The receptors stem from a human donor who donated a stem cell graft to a child with acute myeloid leukemia.

The chain links TRBV10-2 to TRBJ2-2; D possibly uses TRBD1 or TRBD2 (6 bases each). The CDR3 length is 15 residues. Looked up from germline, CDR1 is WSHSY and CDR2 is SAAADI. V lost 1 base to trimming and J lost 6 bases, with 12 bases between them. The CDR3 DNA reads TGCGCCAGCAGTGAGTGGGGGGCCAAGGCCGGGGAGCTGTTTTTT. It is translated as CASSEWGAKAGELFF.

The table lists this clonotype with a few counts. The genes are TRBV24-1 and TRBJ2-3; 8 bases are a match to TRBD1. The V segment lost 3 bases and the J segment 0 bases; nucleotides outside the gene matches: 4. Germline-derived CDR1 and CDR2 are KGHDR and SFDVKD. There are 16 residues in the CDR3. The CDR3 loop is CATSDPWTGSTDTQYF. CDR3 in DNA: TGTGCCACCAGTGATCCCTGGACAGGGAGCACAGATACGCAGTATTTT.

V is TRBV29-1 and J is TRBJ2-3; 9 nucleotides line up with TRBD2. The V and J ends lost 5 bases and 5 bases, in that order; junction bases with no gene match: 11. Germline V gene data show CDR1 as SQVTM and CDR2 as ANQGSEA. The CDR3 covers 15 residues. In DNA, the CDR3 is TGCAGCGTTTCAATTAGCGGGAGTAAAGGAGATACGCAGTATTTT. It is translated as CSVSISGSKGDTQYF.

About this clonotype: Given a much more abundant clone one base away, this may be a read error. V usage is TRBV6-1 and J usage is TRBJ2-7; D is uncertain. Germline V gene data show CDR1 as MNHNS and CDR2 as SASEGT. The CDR3 contains 13 residues. Trimming pared 8 bases from V and 0 bases from J, leaving 11 bases between. The CDR3 DNA reads as TGTGCCAGCGGCCAGCCTCCCTCCTACGAGCAGTACTTC. Protein product: CASGQPPSYEQYF.

The sample holds a few counts of this clonotype. J is TRBJ2-1 and V is TRBV24-1, with 14 bases lining up with TRBD2. J gave up 8 bases and V 4 bases, and 9 bases lay outside the gene matches. CDR1 KGHDR and CDR2 SFDVKD come from the germline V gene. The CDR3 is 17 residues long. The CDR3 reads CATSDRGTSGRGDEQFF. The CDR3 region has the DNA TGTGCCACCAGTGACAGAGGGACTAGCGGGAGAGGAGATGAGCAGTTCTTC.

Only a few counts were recorded for this clonotype. The V gene is TRBV15, the J gene TRBJ2-7; the D is unclear. Germline assignment: CDR1 LNHNV and CDR2 YYDKDF (reference sequence). The CDR3 runs 16 residues. Between the trimmed V and J ends, which lost 0 bases and 0 bases, there was a span of 12 bases. The CDR3 sequence: CATSRDPGRYSYEQYF. For the CDR3, the DNA is TGTGCCACCAGCAGAGATCCAGGCAGATACTCCTACGAGCAGTACTTC.

This chain connects TRBV20-1 to TRBJ2-1; no reliable D call. CDR1 is DFQATT, CDR2 SNEGSKA, per germline (reference sequence). The CDR3 is 14 amino acids. The ends were cut back, 1 base at V and 7 bases at J, with 14 bases in the middle. CDR3: CSARGPPGLNEQFF. In nucleotides, the CDR3 is TGCAGTGCTAGAGGGCCTCCAGGATTGAATGAGCAGTTCTTC.

This chain links TRBV10-3 with TRBJ1-1; maybe TRBD1 (5 bases). Germline loops: CDR1 ENHRY, CDR2 SYGVKD. The V end was cut by 9 bases, the J end by 4 bases, with 12 bases between. The length of the CDR3 is 12 residues. The CDR3 is CAMGAGVTEAFF. Here the CDR3 DNA reads TGTGCCATGGGTGCGGGGGTCACTGAAGCTTTCTTT.

There are a few counts of this clonotype. The chain uses TRBV12-3 or TRBV12-4 and TRBJ1-2; perhaps TRBD1 as D (6 bases). The CDR3 spans 13 residues. V was clipped by 1 base and J by 12 bases, with 15 bases between them. CDR3 amino acids: CASSLGGGQGNTF. CDR3 nucleotide sequence: TGTGCCAGCAGTTTAGGCGGCGGCCAGGGGAACACCTTC.

This clonotype has more than one count but fewer than ten. J is TRBJ2-7 and V is TRBV20-1; D is possibly TRBD2 (6 bases). V lost 3 bases and J 7 bases, leaving 16 bases between the germline ends. Germline CDR1 is DFQATT and CDR2 is SNEGSKA (reference sequence). This CDR3 comprises 13 residues. The CDR3 protein is CSARSPGSTEQYF. As DNA, the CDR3 is TGCAGTGCTAGGAGTCCCGGGAGTACGGAGCAGTACTTC.

The J gene is TRBJ2-7, the V gene TRBV7-2; 8 bases are shared with TRBD1. The length of the CDR3 is 15 residues. V dropped 5 bases and J dropped 3; count of bases not matched to a gene: 9. Germline loops: CDR1 SGHTA, CDR2 FQGNSA. The CDR3 protein is CASSPIGTGYYEQYF. The CDR3 DNA reads TGTGCCAGCAGCCCCATCGGGACAGGATACTACGAGCAGTACTTC.

This clonotype has only a few counts. This rearrangement joins TRBV7-2 to TRBJ2-3; D gene unclear. CDR1 and CDR2 (germline): SGHTA, FQGNSA. The V and J ends lost 4 bases and 8 bases respectively, with 10 bases between them. The CDR3 covers 12 residues. CDR3 coding DNA: TGTGCCAGCAGCTCCCCGTACGGTACGCAGTATTTT. Encoded protein: CASSSPYGTQYF.

V gene TRBV12-3 or TRBV12-4 combines with J gene TRBJ1-2; 9 bases are a match to TRBD1. V was clipped by 6 bases and J by 4 bases; unmatched bases: 3. The CDR3 covers 13 residues. CDR3 amino acids: CASRQGAIYGYTF. The CDR3 DNA follows: TGTGCCAGCAGACAGGGGGCGATCTATGGCTACACCTTC.

The chain recombines TRBV20-1 with TRBJ2-1; D perhaps matches TRBD2 (5 bases). Germline loops: CDR1 DFQATT, CDR2 SNEGSKA (reference sequence). The CDR3 totals 17 residues. Trimming cost V 3 bases and J 0 bases, with 18 bases left between them. The CDR3 protein is CSASEQRVIISYNEQFF. CDR3 DNA: TGCAGTGCTAGCGAACAGAGGGTAATCATCTCCTACAATGAGCAGTTCTTC.

This clonotype came up a few times. This chain connects TRBV20-1 to TRBJ2-2; D may be TRBD2 (6 bases). Germline V gene lookup returns CDR1 DFQATT and CDR2 SNEGSKA (reference sequence). This CDR3 is 16 amino acids long. V lost 0 bases to trimming and J lost 0 bases, with 11 bases between them. The CDR3 nucleotides are TGCAGTGCTAGAGATGCAGCGGGTCCGAACACCGGGGAGCTGTTTTTT. Translating gives CSARDAAGPNTGELFF.

This rearrangement joins TRBV2 to TRBJ2-5; 8 nucleotides line up with TRBD2. Germline V gives CDR1 SNHLY, CDR2 FYNNEI. The CDR3 is made up of 16 amino acids. V was pared by 6 bases and J by 0 bases, with 9 bases of the junction left unmatched. CDR3: CASSETSGPYQETQYF. The CDR3 DNA reads TGTGCCAGCAGCGAAACTAGCGGACCGTACCAAGAGACCCAGTACTTC.

This clonotype was counted only a few times. The chain is built from TRBV11-2 and TRBJ2-1, with TRBD1 as a possible D gene (6 bases). Germline CDR1 and CDR2: SGHAT and FQNNGV. The CDR3 contains 20 residues. The V end was cut by 5 bases, the J end by 9 bases, with 35 bases between. CDR3 protein: CASSTILPGPGHRAAIEQFF. CDR3 coding DNA: TGTGCCAGCAGCACTATCCTTCCGGGACCGGGCCACAGGGCCGCTATTGAGCAGTTCTTC. The full variable domain, in which reference TRBV11-2 and TRBJ2-1 provide the parts outside the CDR3, is EAGVAQSPRYKIIEKRQSVAFWCNPISGHATLYWYQQILGQGPKLLIQFQNNGVVDDSQLPKDRFSAERLKGVDSTLKIQPAKLEDSAVYLCASSTILPGPGHRAAIEQFFGPGTRLTVL.

Many counts were recorded for this clonotype. V usage is TRBV7-3 and J usage is TRBJ2-7; 8 bases align to TRBD1. Trimming took 2 bases from V and 3 from J; bases not matched to a gene: 6. Germline V gene sequence: CDR1 SGHTA, CDR2 FQGTGA. This CDR3 spans 15 amino acids. DNA for the CDR3: TGTGCCAGCAGCTTAGGGGCAGGGGGCAACTACGAGCAGTACTTC. Protein sequence: CASSLGAGGNYEQYF.